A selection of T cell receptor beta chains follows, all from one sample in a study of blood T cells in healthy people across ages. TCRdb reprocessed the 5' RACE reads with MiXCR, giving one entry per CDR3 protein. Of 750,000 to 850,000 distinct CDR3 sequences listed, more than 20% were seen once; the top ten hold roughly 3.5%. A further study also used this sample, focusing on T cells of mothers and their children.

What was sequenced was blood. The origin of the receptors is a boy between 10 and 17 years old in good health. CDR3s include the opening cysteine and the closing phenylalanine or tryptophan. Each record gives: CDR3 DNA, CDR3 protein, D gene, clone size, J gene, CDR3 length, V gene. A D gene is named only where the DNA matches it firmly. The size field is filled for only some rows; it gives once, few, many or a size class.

TGTGCCATCAGTGAGGGTGAAAAACTGTTTTTT,CAISEGEKLFF,.,few,TRBJ1-4,11,TRBV10-3
TGTGCCAGCAGCTACCAACCCCTCTATGGCTACACCTTC,CASSYQPLYGYTF,.,.,TRBJ1-2,13,TRBV7-8
TGTGCCAGCAGTTATCTGGGTGCTGGGGCCAACGTCCTGACTTTC,CASSYLGAGANVLTF,.,.,TRBJ2-6,15,TRBV6-6
TGCGCCAGCAGCAGCCGACCCAAAAGTTGCTACAATGAGCAGTTCTTC,CASSSRPKSCYNEQFF,.,few,TRBJ2-1,16,TRBV5-1
TGCGCCAGCAGCCAAGACGTTACTAGCGGGAGCTCCTACGAGCAGTACTTC,CASSQDVTSGSSYEQYF,TRBD2,.,TRBJ2-7,17,TRBV4-3
TGCAGTGCTAGGGAGGGCGCGGAGACCCAGTACTTC,CSAREGAETQYF,.,.,TRBJ2-5,12,TRBV20-1
TGTGCCAGCAGCTCCAGGGCCGAGGGAGATACGCAGTATTTT,CASSSRAEGDTQYF,.,few,TRBJ2-3,14,TRBV11-2
TGTACCAGCAGCCCGACAGGGAGGAGCTCTGGGGCCAACGTCCTGACTTTC,CTSSPTGRSSGANVLTF,.,.,TRBJ2-6,17,TRBV28
TGCAGCGCCCTTCCCCCTAGCGGTGTTTTGAAGACCCAGTACTTC,CSALPPSGVLKTQYF,TRBD2,few,TRBJ2-5,15,TRBV29-1
TGTGCCAGCACCAAATACAGGGGGACTCTAGGCGAGCAGTACTTC,CASTKYRGTLGEQYF,TRBD1,.,TRBJ2-7,15,TRBV28
TGTGCCAGCAGCGTTCAGGACAGCTCCTACAATGAGCAGTTCTTC,CASSVQDSSYNEQFF,.,.,TRBJ2-1,15,TRBV9
TGCGCCAGCAGGGTGCGGGGGGACGAAAAACTGTTTTTT,CASRVRGDEKLFF,.,few,TRBJ1-4,13,TRBV5-1
TGCGCCAGCAGGGCCCCGGGACACAAAGAGACCCAGTACTTC,CASRAPGHKETQYF,.,.,TRBJ2-5,14,TRBV5-1
TGTGCCAGCAGCCCCGGACAGGGTTTTGGAGCTTTCTTT,CASSPGQGFGAFF,TRBD1,.,TRBJ1-1,13,TRBV7-9
TGTGCCAGTGGGAGGGGGCCCTCTGGGGCCAACGTCCTGACTTTC,CASGRGPSGANVLTF,.,.,TRBJ2-6,15,TRBV19
TGTGCCACCAGTGTCGGACGGGGGGATTCCAATCAGCCCCAGCATTTT,CATSVGRGDSNQPQHF,.,.,TRBJ1-5,16,TRBV24-1
TGCAGTGCTAGAGATGGGGGGAGGAACTACGAGCAGTACTTC,CSARDGGRNYEQYF,.,few,TRBJ2-7,14,TRBV20-1
TGCAGCGTTCCGACTAGCGGGTATTTCAATGAGCAGTTCTTC,CSVPTSGYFNEQFF,TRBD2,.,TRBJ2-1,14,TRBV29-1
TGTGCCAGCGCCCGGGCCCCTGGCGAGCAACTGTTTTTT,CASARAPGEQLFF,.,few,TRBJ1-4,13,TRBV6-6
TGTGCCAGTAGTATGCCCAGCATGAACACTGAAGCTTTCTTT,CASSMPSMNTEAFF,.,few,TRBJ1-1,14,TRBV19
TGCGCCAGCAGCCAAGATAGTTGGAGCTCTGGAAACACCATATATTTT,CASSQDSWSSGNTIYF,.,.,TRBJ1-3,16,TRBV4-3
TGTGCCAGCAGCGTAGAGGGGGGCGCCTACAATGAGCAGTTCTTC,CASSVEGGAYNEQFF,.,many,TRBJ2-1,15,TRBV9
TGTGCCAGCAGCCCCGAACGTAGTGGGGAGACCCAGTACTTC,CASSPERSGETQYF,.,few,TRBJ2-5,14,TRBV6-2/TRBV6-3